A single sample gave rise to the 30 T cell receptor beta chains below, sequenced in a study of shared clonotypes between healthy human individuals. Using immunoSEQ multiplex PCR, the repertoire was profiled, and TCRdb retains in-frame clones only, with some absent. Altogether fewer than 550,000 clones are present, nearly 80% being singletons, with the ten largest covering around 13%. Sequencing was performed on PBMCs. These receptors all stem from a woman aged 40 to 50 in good health. Some clones in this sample may be carry-over from other donors' samples.

The V gene is TRBV10-3, the J gene TRBJ1-2, with D possibly being TRBD1 (6 bases). The V gene lost 10 bases and the J gene lost 2 bases, with 14 bases spanning the gap. CDR1 is ENHRY, CDR2 SYGVKD, per germline. CDR3 size: 13 residues. CDR3 sequence (DNA): TGTGCCACCACAGGGACCGACAACTATGGCTACACCTTC. It codes for CATTGTDNYGYTF.

J is TRBJ2-2 and V is TRBV5-1; no definite D call. Germline-derived CDR1 and CDR2 are SGHRS and YFSETQ. V lost 0 bases and J lost 2, with 5 bases in between. The CDR3 loop spans 14 amino acids. CDR3 nucleotide sequence: TGCGCCAGCAGCTTGGTCCACAACACCGGGGAGCTGTTTTTT. Translating it yields CASSLVHNTGELFF.

The chain is built from TRBV7-9 and TRBJ2-5; 14 positions agree with TRBD2. The CDR3 runs to 16 residues. V trimming: 5 bases; J trimming: 4 bases; junction bases outside the gene matches: 6. From germline, CDR1 is SEHNR and CDR2 FQNEAQ (reference sequence). The CDR3 here is CASSGGLAGGVETQYF. The CDR3 nucleotides read TGTGCCAGCAGCGGAGGACTAGCGGGAGGCGTAGAGACCCAGTACTTC. The full variable domain, rest sourced from reference TRBV7-9 and TRBJ2-5, is DTGVSQNPRHKITKRGQNVTFRCDPISEHNRLYWYRQTLGQGPEFLTYFQNEAQLEKSRLLSDRFSAERPKGSFSTLEIQRTEQGDSAMYLCASSGGLAGGVETQYFGPGTRLLVL.

A remark on this clone: An end of the junction does not agree with germline; a read error may underlie this. CDR3 nucleotides: TGTGCCAGCAGCTTAAGACGGGGTTCCGCAACTCATGAAAAACTGTTTTTT. Translating gives CASSLRRGSATHEKLFF. The chain employs TRBV11-2 and TRBJ1-4; D is unclear. The CDR3 has 17 residues. Germline lookup yields CDR1 SGHAT and CDR2 FQNNGV. Full variable domain (missing parts from reference TRBV11-2 and TRBJ1-4): EAGVAQSPRYKIIEKRQSVAFWCNPISGHATLYWYQQILGQGPKLLIQFQNNGVVDDSQLPKDRFSAERLKGVDSTLKIQPAKLEDSAVYLCASSLRRGSATHEKLFFGSGTQLSVL.

The rearrangement uses TRBV21-1 and TRBJ2-2; TRBD1, as called in the table, went unchecked against the DNA. TRBV21-1 is flagged as a pseudogene. The CDR3 is 19 amino acids. The CDR3, as DNA: TGTGCCAGCAGCAAACTCCCGGGACAGCAAACCAAATACACCGGGGAGCTGTTTTTT. Protein sequence: CASSKLPGQQTKYTGELFF.

The chain couples TRBV28 to TRBJ1-2, with D uncertain. Trimming pared 6 bases from V and 0 bases from J, leaving 5 bases between. CDR3 size: 12 residues. Germline CDR1 and CDR2: MDHEN and SYDVKM. CDR3 DNA: TGTGCCAGCAGACCCCCTAACTATGGCTACACCTTC. This codes for CASRPPNYGYTF.

This clone was detected once. The genes are TRBV5-4 and TRBJ2-2; 9 positions agree with TRBD2. The CDR3 spans 18 residues. V lost 4 bases, J lost 1 base, and 11 bases stayed unmatched. The germline CDR1 and CDR2 sequences are SGHNT and YYREEE (reference sequence). The CDR3 DNA follows: TGTGCCAGCAGCCACCCCCTAGGTAGCGGGAGGAACACCGGGGAGCTGTTTTTT. Amino acid sequence: CASSHPLGSGRNTGELFF.

This rearrangement joins TRBV11-3 to TRBJ2-2; TRBD2 aligns across 12 bases. Germline V gene sequence: CDR1 SGHNT, CDR2 YENEEA. Trimming cost V 2 bases and J 5 bases; bases outside gene matches: 3. This CDR3 contains 16 residues. CDR3 nucleotides: TGTGCCAGCAGCTTAAGGCTAGCGGGAGGGACCGGGGAGCTGTTTTTT. Amino acid sequence: CASSLRLAGGTGELFF. Filled out from reference TRBV11-3 and TRBJ2-2, the complete variable domain reads EAGVVQSPRYKIIEKKQPVAFWCNPISGHNTLYWYLQNLGQGPELLIRYENEEAVDDSQLPKDRFSAERLKGVDSTLKIQPAELGDSAVYLCASSLRLAGGTGELFFGEGSRLTVL.

This clone was counted once. The chain joins TRBV7-2 to TRBJ2-7, with TRBD2 identical over 9 bases. The junction had 8 bases not matched to a gene; V was cut back by 2 bases and J by 6 bases. CDR1 is SGHTA and CDR2 is FQGNSA in the germline V gene. The CDR3 length is 15 residues. The DNA of the CDR3 is TGTGCCAGCAGCTTAACCGGGACTAGCACACGCGAGCAGTACTTC. Its protein is CASSLTGTSTREQYF.

This rearrangement joins TRBV10-2 to TRBJ2-3, with TRBD2 as a possible D gene (6 bases). Trimming stripped 2 bases from V and 1 base from J, with 13 bases between. The CDR3 consists of 16 residues. In germline, CDR1 is WSHSY, CDR2 SAAADI. CDR3 region: CASSEVSGSRTDTQYF. Written as DNA, the CDR3 is TGCGCCAGCAGTGAGGTCTCCGGGAGCCGCACAGATACGCAGTATTTT.

This clone has only one observation. The chain uses TRBV15 and TRBJ1-5, with unresolved D. The CDR3 sequence is 15 residues long. V lost 1 base and J 2 bases, leaving 9 bases between the germline ends. Per the germline V gene, CDR1 is LNHNV and CDR2 is YYDKDF (reference sequence). CDR3 amino acids: CATSRGKGGNQPQHF. Here the CDR3 DNA reads TGTGCCACCAGCAGAGGAAAGGGTGGCAATCAGCCCCAGCATTTT.

The chain recombines TRBV30 with TRBJ2-1; the match to TRBD2 covers 8 bases. V shed 0 bases, J shed 16 bases, and the junction held 11 bases outside the gene matches. The CDR3 runs 13 residues. Germline CDR1 GTSNPN, CDR2 SVGIG (reference sequence). CDR3 in DNA: TGTGCCTGGAGTGTAGGTTTGGCGGGAGGCGGTTTCTTC. Its protein product is CAWSVGLAGGGFF.

The chain carries TRBV18 and TRBJ2-1; possibly TRBD1 for D (5 bases). The CDR3 runs 14 residues. Trimming removed 1 base at V and 7 bases at J, with 11 bases between. The germline CDR1 and CDR2 sequences are KGHSH and LQKENI. The CDR3: CASSPQGNANEQFF. CDR3 in DNA: TGTGCCAGCTCACCACAGGGGAATGCGAATGAGCAGTTCTTC. The variable domain in full, completed from reference TRBV18 and TRBJ2-1, reads NAGVMQNPRHLVRRRGQEARLRCSPMKGHSHVYWYRQLPEEGLKFMVYLQKENIIDESGMPKERFSAEFPKEGPSILRIQQVVRGDSAAYFCASSPQGNANEQFFGPGTRLTVL.

V usage is TRBV5-1 and J usage is TRBJ2-7; 7 nucleotides match TRBD1. This CDR3 spans 18 amino acids. Germline CDR1 SGHRS, CDR2 YFSETQ. J was trimmed by 1 base and V by 0 bases; bases with no gene match: 13. CDR3 nucleotide sequence: TGCGCCAGCAGCTTGGGACCCTCTGGACAGGCCCAGTCCTACGAGCAGTACTTC. Its translation: CASSLGPSGQAQSYEQYF.

This chain uses TRBV18 with TRBJ1-1; the D is unclear. The V gene lost 5 bases and the J gene lost 1 base, with 5 bases spanning the gap. This CDR3 is 12 amino acids long. Germline V gives CDR1 KGHSH, CDR2 LQKENI. The CDR3 DNA is TGTGCCAGCTCATGGACGAACACTGAAGCTTTCTTT. Translated: CASSWTNTEAFF.

V and J are TRBV5-1 and TRBJ2-7, with D perhaps assigned TRBD1 or TRBD2 (5 bases each). Trimming pared 4 bases from V and 5 bases from J, leaving 10 bases between. Germline lookup yields CDR1 SGHRS and CDR2 YFSETQ. This CDR3 comprises 12 residues. As DNA, the CDR3 is TGCGCCAGCAGCCGGGACGTCCACGAGCAGTACTTC. Its translation is CASSRDVHEQYF.

The chain has TRBV5-1 and TRBJ1-1; possible D gene TRBD1, 5 bases. The germline V and J ends were trimmed by 1 base and 3 bases, with 10 bases remaining between them. Germline V CDR1 and CDR2: SGHRS, YFSETQ. CDR3 length equals 14 residues. The CDR3 region has the DNA TGCGCCAGCAGCTTGAGGGCGGGGGACACTGAAGCTTTCTTT. Amino acid sequence: CASSLRAGDTEAFF.

This clone came up once. The genes are TRBV19 and TRBJ2-7; 11 bases are shared with TRBD2. Germline values: CDR1 LNHDA, CDR2 SQIVND (reference sequence). V shed 0 bases, J shed 2 bases, and the junction held 3 bases outside the gene matches. This CDR3 region has 16 residues. The CDR3 sequence is CASSIDRLAGTYEQYF. The DNA of the CDR3 is TGTGCCAGTAGTATAGACAGACTAGCGGGAACCTACGAGCAGTACTTC.

This chain's CDR3 is CASTRDRNYGYTF. The CDR3 DNA reads as TGTGCCAGCACCAGGGACAGAAACTATGGCTACACCTTC. The chain couples TRBV11-2 to TRBJ1-2; 7 bases fit TRBD1. The length of the CDR3 is 13 residues. The trim removed 7 bases at V and 2 bases at J, leaving 4 bases unmatched. Germline-derived CDR1 and CDR2 are SGHAT and FQNNGV.

The chain combines TRBV10-2 with TRBJ1-1; D is possibly TRBD1 (5 bases). The CDR3 length is 11 residues. V gave up 7 bases and J gave up 7 bases, with 10 bases separating them. Per germline, CDR1 WSHSY and CDR2 SAAADI. The CDR3 region has the DNA TGCGCCAGCAACTGGGACGGTGAAGCTTTCTTT. Residues: CASNWDGEAFF.

This chain connects TRBV7-2 to TRBJ1-5; D may be TRBD1 (6 bases). The V gene's germline CDR1 is SGHTA and CDR2 FQGNSA. V was cut by 5 bases and J by 1 base, with 15 bases left in between. The CDR3 loop spans 16 amino acids. The CDR3 DNA is TGTGCCAGCAGCCCCGGGGGCCGGTGGAGCAATCAGCCCCAGCATTTT. Protein sequence: CASSPGGRWSNQPQHF.

V and J are TRBV6-1 and TRBJ2-7; 11 nucleotides agree with TRBD2. The germline V gene has CDR1 MNHNS and CDR2 SASEGT. This CDR3 contains 16 residues. J gave up 5 bases and V 4 bases, and 10 bases lay outside the gene matches. The CDR3 sequence is CASSVEASGRLDEQYF. The CDR3 DNA is TGTGCCAGCAGTGTTGAGGCTAGCGGGAGGTTAGACGAGCAGTACTTC.

The CDR3 loop is CASSSGQGAAYEQYF. The CDR3 region has the DNA TGTGCCAGCAGCTCCGGACAGGGGGCGGCCTACGAGCAGTACTTC. The gene calls are TRBV28 and TRBJ2-7; 11 bases are shared with TRBD1. J gave up 2 bases and V 6 bases, and 6 bases lay outside the gene matches. Germline CDR1 MDHEN, CDR2 SYDVKM. The CDR3 covers 15 residues.

As regards this clone: A read error may explain this, as a much larger clone is one base away. The rearrangement links TRBV7-3 to TRBJ1-1, with D hard to call. Trimming removed 5 bases at V and 1 base at J, with 8 bases between. Germline CDR1 is SGHTA and CDR2 is FQGTGA. The CDR3 is 13 amino acids. The DNA for the CDR3 is TGTGCCAGCAGCCCCGGACCGAACACTGAAGCTTTCTTT. As protein: CASSPGPNTEAFF.

The chain carries TRBV11-2 and TRBJ2-5; D could derive from TRBD1 or TRBD2 (5 bases each). V was clipped by 1 base and J by 5 bases, with 11 bases between them. The CDR3 is made up of 14 amino acids. Looked up from germline, CDR1 is SGHAT and CDR2 is FQNNGV. The DNA for the CDR3 is TGTGCCAGCAGCTTAGGAGGGGATGGGGAGACCCAGTACTTC. Amino acids: CASSLGGDGETQYF.

This clone appeared a single time. The chain recombines TRBV5-1 with TRBJ2-5, with TRBD2 matching 15 bases. V shed 4 bases and J 2 bases; nucleotides not matched to a gene: 3. The CDR3 totals 16 residues. In germline, CDR1 is SGHRS, CDR2 YFSETQ. CDR3 region: CASSPGLAGGQETQYF. CDR3 nucleotides: TGCGCCAGCAGCCCCGGACTAGCGGGAGGGCAAGAGACCCAGTACTTC.

This chain joins TRBV11-2 and TRBJ2-1; D is unclear. The germline V gene encodes CDR1 SGHAT and CDR2 FQNNGV. The CDR3 is made up of 13 amino acids. The V end was cut by 3 bases, the J end by 1 base, with 4 bases between. This chain's CDR3 is CASSFRSYNEQFF. As DNA, the CDR3 is TGTGCCAGCAGCTTTCGATCCTACAATGAGCAGTTCTTC.

This sequence joins TRBV5-1 and TRBJ2-5; D remains unclear. The CDR3 length is 15 residues. Germline-derived CDR1 and CDR2 are SGHRS and YFSETQ. V lost 0 bases, J lost 2 bases, and 11 bases lay in between. CDR3 in DNA: TGCGCCAGCAGCTTGGTACGAGCAGTTCAAGAGACCCAGTACTTC. Encoded protein: CASSLVRAVQETQYF.

The sample holds one count of this clone. The chain recombines TRBV28 with TRBJ1-2, with a weak D call TRBD1 (5 bases). This CDR3 comprises 13 residues. CDR1 is MDHEN and CDR2 is SYDVKM in the germline V gene. Trimming took 1 base from V and 7 from J, leaving 10 bases between them. The CDR3 sequence: CASSLFGTSGYTF. The CDR3 DNA sequence: TGTGCCAGCAGTTTATTTGGGACGAGTGGCTACACCTTC.

Many counts were recorded for this clone. V and J are TRBV27 and TRBJ2-6; D not resolved. V was clipped by 5 bases and J by 3 bases, with 17 bases between them. The CDR3 spans 17 residues. Germline V lookup: CDR1 MNHEY, CDR2 SMNVEV (reference sequence). CDR3 in amino acids: CASSGPSTVGGANVLTF. Here the CDR3 DNA reads TGTGCCAGCAGTGGACCCTCCACCGTCGGTGGGGCCAACGTCCTGACTTTC.